Listed here are 27 T cell receptor beta chains from one sample, sequenced in a study of vaccination and CD4 T cells after COVID-19. TCRdb redid the calling of the PCR reads with MiXCR, one entry per CDR3 protein. In the table there are about 18,000 distinct CDR3 sequences, roughly 64% of which are singletons. The sample was CD4+ T cells from blood, taken after SARS-CoV-2 vaccination. Receptors originate from a human donor who had recovered from COVID-19.

The CDR3: CASSEDRATNSPLHF. In DNA form, the CDR3 reads TGTGCCAGCAGTGAGGACAGGGCTACGAATTCACCCCTCCACTTT. The chain is built from TRBV6-1 and TRBJ1-6; 8 bases map to TRBD1. The V segment lost 3 bases and the J segment 7 bases; nucleotides outside the gene matches: 5. Germline V gives CDR1 MNHNS, CDR2 SASEGT. The CDR3 runs 15 residues.

The chain employs TRBV30 and TRBJ2-5; no reliable D call. Germline CDR1 reads GTSNPN; CDR2 reads SVGIG (reference sequence). CDR3 length: 13 residues. V dropped 0 bases and J dropped 2 bases, with 7 bases sitting between them. CDR3 loop: CAWSVGLQETQYF. CDR3 DNA: TGTGCCTGGAGTGTGGGTCTTCAAGAGACCCAGTACTTC.

The chain uses TRBV7-3 and TRBJ1-1, with 8 nucleotides matching TRBD1. Germline CDR1 and CDR2: SGHTA and FQGTGA. The junction had 7 bases not matched to a gene; V was cut back by 2 bases and J by 5 bases. The CDR3 is 15 amino acids. The CDR3 sequence is CASSLEGRGLTEAFF. The DNA for the CDR3 is TGTGCCAGCAGCTTAGAAGGCAGGGGGCTGACTGAAGCTTTCTTT.

The table lists this clonotype with a few counts. The J gene is TRBJ2-3, the V gene TRBV7-2; 10 nucleotides line up with TRBD2. The CDR3 extends over 15 amino acids. Trimming cost V 3 bases and J 7 bases; bases outside gene matches: 7. Germline CDR1 is SGHTA and CDR2 is FQGNSA. The CDR3: CASSLQAGGLHTQYF. The CDR3 nucleotides read TGTGCCAGCAGCTTGCAAGCGGGAGGGCTCCATACGCAGTATTTT. The variable domain in full, with the rest retrieved from reference TRBV7-2 and TRBJ2-3, is GAGVSQSPSNKVTEKGKDVELRCDPISGHTALYWYRQSLGQGLEFLIYFQGNSAPDKSGLPSDRFSAERTGGSVSTLTIQRTQQEDSAVYLCASSLQAGGLHTQYFGPGTRLTVL.

The chain couples TRBV27 to TRBJ2-2; no clear D gene. Germline V gene data show CDR1 as MNHEY and CDR2 as SMNVEV (reference sequence). The CDR3 is 12 amino acids. The V end was cut by 0 bases, the J end by 5 bases, with 1 base between. DNA of the CDR3: TGTGCCAGCAGTTTATCGACCGGGGAGCTGTTTTTT. It codes for CASSLSTGELFF.

This clonotype was counted between two and nine times. V is TRBV10-3 and J is TRBJ1-5, with TRBD1 as a possible D gene (6 bases). The CDR3 sequence is 13 residues long. From germline, CDR1 is ENHRY and CDR2 SYGVKD. Between the trimmed V and J ends, which lost 4 bases and 2 bases, there was a span of 6 bases. The CDR3, as DNA: TGTGCCATCAGTGGACAGGGCAATCAGCCCCAGCATTTT. It encodes CAISGQGNQPQHF.

The CDR3, as DNA: TGTGCCAGCTCTCAGGGACACCAAACCGGGGAGCTGTTTTTT. This translates into CASSQGHQTGELFF. The rearrangement joins TRBV18 to TRBJ2-2; D is perhaps TRBD1 (6 bases). The CDR3 covers 14 residues. The ends were cut back, 6 bases at V and 5 bases at J, with 13 bases in the middle. Germline loops: CDR1 KGHSH, CDR2 LQKENI.

This clonotype was found a few times. The rearrangement uses TRBV20-1 and TRBJ1-1; D unclear. CDR1 is DFQATT and CDR2 is SNEGSKA in the germline V gene (reference sequence). The germline V and J ends were trimmed by 4 bases and 7 bases, with 16 bases remaining between them. The CDR3 is 13 amino acids. CDR3 nucleotide sequence: TGCAGTGCTATAGGTAGGGTTCGGGGTGAAGCTTTCTTT. Its protein is CSAIGRVRGEAFF.

V usage is TRBV6-2 or TRBV6-3 and J usage is TRBJ2-3; 9 positions agree with TRBD2. The length of the CDR3 is 15 residues. V was clipped by 2 bases and J by 4 bases; unmatched bases: 4. Germline lookup yields CDR1 MNHEY and CDR2 SVGEGT. CDR3 amino acids: CASSYPREGADTQYF. For the CDR3, the DNA is TGTGCCAGCAGTTACCCGCGGGAGGGAGCAGATACGCAGTATTTT.

The chain combines TRBV11-2 with TRBJ2-3; D not certain. V shed 3 bases and J shed 2 bases, with 9 bases lying between them. The CDR3 has 14 residues. Germline CDR1 and CDR2: SGHAT and FQNNGV. The CDR3 region is CASSLSSPTDTQYF. For the CDR3, the DNA is TGTGCCAGCAGCTTGAGCAGTCCCACAGATACGCAGTATTTT. Full variable domain (remainder filled in from reference TRBV11-2 and TRBJ2-3): EAGVAQSPRYKIIEKRQSVAFWCNPISGHATLYWYQQILGQGPKLLIQFQNNGVVDDSQLPKDRFSAERLKGVDSTLKIQPAKLEDSAVYLCASSLSSPTDTQYFGPGTRLTVL.

This clonotype was found a few times. This chain joins TRBV20-1 and TRBJ2-7; D ambiguous. This CDR3 is built from 13 residues. Germline V gives CDR1 DFQATT, CDR2 SNEGSKA (reference sequence). Trimming pared 4 bases from V and 0 bases from J, leaving 10 bases between. The CDR3 nucleotides are TGCAGTGCTAATGACCGCGGCTCCTACGAGCAGTACTTC. Its protein product is CSANDRGSYEQYF.

The CDR3 is CASSPRTGGSYEQYF. The CDR3 nucleotides are TGTGCCAGCAGTCCCAGGACAGGGGGGTCCTACGAGCAGTACTTC. The chain links TRBV12-3 or TRBV12-4 to TRBJ2-7; TRBD1 matches at 10 bases. V lost 5 bases and J lost 1; bases outside the gene matches: 5. This CDR3 comprises 15 residues.

The chain combines TRBV15 with TRBJ2-2; 7 bases are shared with TRBD2. V lost 2 bases, J lost 4 bases, and 7 bases stayed unmatched. Germline CDR1 LNHNV, CDR2 YYDKDF (reference sequence). The CDR3 covers 16 residues. In nucleotides, the CDR3 is TGTGCCACCAGCAGATCAGCGGGAACCTTCACCGGGGAGCTGTTTTTT. Encoded protein: CATSRSAGTFTGELFF.

The chain is built from TRBV4-1 and TRBJ1-5; D gene unclear. Germline CDR1 is MGHRA and CDR2 is YSYEKL. The V end was cut by 1 base, the J end by 4 bases, with 17 bases between. The CDR3 has 17 residues. CDR3 sequence: CASSQGLAAAKNQPQHF. The CDR3 DNA sequence: TGCGCCAGCAGCCAAGGGCTGGCGGCGGCGAAAAATCAGCCCCAGCATTTT.

This chain's CDR3 is CAISDDEGSLSPWNYGYTF. The CDR3 DNA is TGTGCCATCAGTGATGACGAGGGGTCCTTATCCCCCTGGAACTATGGCTACACCTTC. The rearrangement joins TRBV10-3 to TRBJ1-2; D is perhaps TRBD1 (5 bases). The CDR3 sequence is 19 residues long. Trimming stripped 3 bases from V and 2 bases from J, with 25 bases between. Germline V gene data show CDR1 as ENHRY and CDR2 as SYGVKD.

This clonotype was observed a handful of times. The gene calls are TRBV20-1 and TRBJ1-5; D gene ambiguous. The V end was cut by 4 bases, the J end by 3 bases, with 13 bases between. CDR1 and CDR2 (germline): DFQATT, SNEGSKA (reference sequence). This CDR3 comprises 14 residues. The CDR3, as DNA: TGCAGTGCTACAGGCTATGGGGACAATCAGCCCCAGCATTTT. Its protein product is CSATGYGDNQPQHF.

This CDR3 is CASSYSGLAGERQFF. The CDR3 coding sequence is TGTGCCAGCAGTTATTCAGGACTAGCGGGAGAGCGGCAGTTCTTC. The chain couples TRBV6-2 or TRBV6-3 to TRBJ2-1; 13 bases line up with TRBD2. The CDR3 sequence is 15 residues long. Germline lookup yields CDR1 MNHEY and CDR2 SVGEGT. The ends lost 3 bases at V and 12 bases at J; junction bases unmatched: 8.

This clonotype was detected a few times. The chain joins TRBV6-2 or TRBV6-3 to TRBJ2-7, with a weak D call TRBD2 (5 bases). Germline V gives CDR1 MNHEY, CDR2 SVGEGT. CDR3 length: 12 amino acids. Trimming left V 2 bases short and J 3 bases short, with 5 bases between. The CDR3 DNA reads as TGTGCCAGCAGTTACCGGGACTACGAGCAGTACTTC. Its protein product is CASSYRDYEQYF.

The chain uses TRBV5-1 and TRBJ2-5; D unclear. The V end lost 3 bases, the J end lost 2 bases, and 17 bases lay between the germline ends. CDR3 length equals 16 residues. The V gene's germline CDR1 is SGHRS and CDR2 YFSETQ. The CDR3 loop reads CASSSANLGRQETQYF. The CDR3 DNA reads TGCGCCAGCAGCTCTGCTAACCTGGGCAGGCAAGAGACCCAGTACTTC.

This clonotype showed up just a few times. The chain links TRBV10-3 to TRBJ2-5; tentative D call: TRBD1 (5 bases). The germline V gene encodes CDR1 ENHRY and CDR2 SYGVKD. V was cut by 6 bases and J by 5 bases, with 16 bases left in between. The CDR3 runs 14 residues. The CDR3 region is CAIRPDRGSETQYF. As DNA, the CDR3 is TGTGCCATCAGGCCCGATAGGGGCAGTGAGACCCAGTACTTC.

The chain combines TRBV5-4 with TRBJ1-1; 9 bases are shared with TRBD1. The germline gives CDR1 SGHNT, CDR2 YYREEE (reference sequence). The CDR3 contains 17 residues. With 4 bases clipped from V and 3 bases from J, the junction kept 13 bases outside the gene matches. CDR3 in amino acids: CASSPPGQGRGYTEAFF. The CDR3 DNA reads TGTGCCAGCAGCCCCCCGGGACAGGGAAGGGGTTACACTGAAGCTTTCTTT.

V gene TRBV20-1 combines with J gene TRBJ2-3; 7 bases align to TRBD2. Trimming removed 6 bases from V and 2 bases from J; junction bases left unmatched: 8. Germline values: CDR1 DFQATT, CDR2 SNEGSKA (reference sequence). The CDR3 extends over 14 amino acids. This CDR3 is CSAKSGINTDTQYF. Written as DNA, the CDR3 is TGCAGTGCAAAAAGCGGGATAAACACAGATACGCAGTATTTT.

The chain has TRBV7-9 and TRBJ1-6; D is possibly TRBD1 (6 bases). The CDR3 length is 16 residues. From germline, CDR1 is SEHNR and CDR2 FQNEAQ (reference sequence). Trimming shortened V by 9 bases and J by 0 bases, and 15 bases separated the two germline ends. CDR3 sequence (DNA): TGTGCCAGTCTGCAGGGGTCAGGCTCCTATAATTCACCCCTCCACTTT. Residues: CASLQGSGSYNSPLHF.

The chain carries TRBV6-1 and TRBJ2-5, with 9 bases aligning to TRBD2. CDR1 is MNHNS and CDR2 is SASEGT in the germline V gene. V lost 3 bases to trimming and J lost 0 bases; unmatched junction nucleotides: 2. The CDR3 is 15 residues long. CDR3 nucleotides: TGTGCCAGCAGTGACGGACTAGCGTACCAAGAGACCCAGTACTTC. This codes for CASSDGLAYQETQYF.

The V and J genes are TRBV20-1 and TRBJ2-5; the match to TRBD2 covers 9 bases. The germline V gene has CDR1 DFQATT and CDR2 SNEGSKA (reference sequence). The CDR3 covers 14 residues. Trimming at V came to 5 bases and at J to 5 bases, leaving 9 bases not matched to a gene. The CDR3 DNA reads as TGCAGTGCTCGGCGAACTAGCGGGTACGAGACCCAGTACTTC. Translated: CSARRTSGYETQYF.

This clonotype was detected once. This chain links TRBV6-1 with TRBJ1-5; TRBD1 might be the D (6 bases). V was cut by 5 bases and J by 6 bases, with 11 bases left in between. The germline gives CDR1 MNHNS, CDR2 SASEGT. The CDR3 extends over 13 amino acids. CDR3 amino acids: CASSRGGVQPQHF. In DNA, the CDR3 is TGTGCCAGCAGTCGAGGGGGGGTTCAGCCCCAGCATTTT.

This rearrangement joins TRBV25-1 to TRBJ1-4; 7 positions match TRBD1. Trimming took 4 bases from V and 10 from J; bases not matched to a gene: 6. CDR3 length: 13 amino acids. CDR1 is MGHDK, CDR2 SYGVNS, per germline. As DNA, the CDR3 is TGTGCCAGCAGTGTGACAGGGTCGGGAAAACTGTTTTTT. Protein sequence: CASSVTGSGKLFF. Using reference TRBV25-1 and TRBJ1-4 for the parts outside the CDR3, the full variable domain is EADIYQTPRYLVIGTGKKITLECSQTMGHDKMYWYQQDPGMELHLIHYSYGVNSTEKGDLSSESTVSRIRTEHFPLTLESARPSHTSQYLCASSVTGSGKLFFGSGTQLSVL.